Sequencing of this TCR beta chain was carried out in a study of T cells after yellow fever vaccination. CDR1 and CDR2 (germline): MGHRA, YSYEKL. The CDR3 length is 16 residues. Losses at the gene ends were 0 bases for V and 5 bases for J; bases not matched to a gene: 6. General study findings and limits: There was a possibility that FACS-sorted repertoires contained abundant clonotypes contaminating from the bulk population.

Concerning this clonotype itself: Its antigen is still unknown.

One entry per CDR3 protein results from TCRdb running MiXCR on the 5' RACE reads. The sample lists some 200,000 distinct CDR3 sequences, 9.5% to 12% seen once, with 36% in the top ten. This TCR derives from a man younger than 35 who received the YFV17D yellow fever vaccine. The chain recombines TRBV4-1 with TRBJ2-3, with 9 bases lining up with TRBD2. The input for sequencing was CD8+ T cells sorted from PBMCs, taken 15 days after the yellow fever booster vaccination. Here the CDR3 reads CASSQDAGGLGDTQYF. CDR3 in DNA: TGCGCCAGCAGCCAAGATGCGGGGGGGCTCGGAGATACGCAGTATTTT.